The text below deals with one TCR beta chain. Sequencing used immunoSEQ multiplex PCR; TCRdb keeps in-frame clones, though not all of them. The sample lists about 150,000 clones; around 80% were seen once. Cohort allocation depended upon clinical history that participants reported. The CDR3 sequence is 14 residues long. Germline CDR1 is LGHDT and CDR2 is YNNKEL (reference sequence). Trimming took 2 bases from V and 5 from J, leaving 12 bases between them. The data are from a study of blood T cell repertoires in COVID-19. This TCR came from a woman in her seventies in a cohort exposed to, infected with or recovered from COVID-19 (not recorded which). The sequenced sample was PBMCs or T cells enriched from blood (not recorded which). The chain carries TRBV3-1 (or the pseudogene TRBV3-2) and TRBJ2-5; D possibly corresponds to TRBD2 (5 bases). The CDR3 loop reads CASSQIGLIETQYF. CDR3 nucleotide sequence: TGTGCCAGCAGCCAAATAGGACTGATTGAGACCCAGTACTTC.